The 21 T cell receptor beta chains given below trace back to one sample, sequenced in a study of T cell responses to AZD1222 COVID-19 vaccine. The protocol was immunoSEQ multiplex PCR, while the TCRdb copy is restricted to in-frame clones and leaves out a portion. The table includes about 55,000 clones, approximately 84% detected once. Sequencing was performed on peripheral blood, taken on day 0 of AZD1222 vaccination. All receptors derive from an adult in good health.

This chain joins TRBV5-3 and TRBJ2-7; 10 nucleotides agree with TRBD2. TRBV5-3 is recorded as an ORF, its role being uncertain. J was trimmed by 5 bases and V by 4 bases; bases with no gene match: 9. This CDR3 has 15 amino acids. CDR3 DNA sequence: TGTGCCAGAAGCCTCCCTAGCGGGAGTACCCACGAGCAGTACTTC. This sequence encodes CARSLPSGSTHEQYF.

V gene TRBV27 combines with J gene TRBJ1-5; 7 bases fit TRBD1. V lost 6 bases to trimming and J lost 15 bases; unmatched junction nucleotides: 11. The CDR3 contains 12 residues. Germline CDR1 and CDR2: MNHEY and SMNVEV (reference sequence). The CDR3 region is CASRALTGHPHF. In nucleotides, the CDR3 is TGTGCCAGCAGGGCCCTGACAGGGCATCCGCATTTT.

The genes are TRBV7-2 and TRBJ2-4, with 10 bases aligning to TRBD2. The CDR3 is 14 amino acids. Trimming took 10 bases from V and 2 from J; bases not matched to a gene: 5. In germline, CDR1 is SGHTA, CDR2 FQGNSA. The CDR3 bases are TGTGCCACTAGCGGGAGTAAAACCAAAAACATTCAGTACTTC. This encodes CATSGSKTKNIQYF. Based on the CDR3 plus reference TRBV7-2 and TRBJ2-4, the full variable domain is GAGVSQSPSNKVTEKGKDVELRCDPISGHTALYWYRQSLGQGLEFLIYFQGNSAPDKSGLPSDRFSAERTGGSVSTLTIQRTQQEDSAVYLCATSGSKTKNIQYFGAGTRLSVL.

The chain employs TRBV19 and TRBJ1-4; perhaps TRBD1 as D (5 bases). The germline V gene encodes CDR1 LNHDA and CDR2 SQIVND (reference sequence). The CDR3 runs to 16 residues. The germline V and J ends were trimmed by 9 bases and 5 bases, with 22 bases remaining between them. The CDR3 loop is CARTPTPRGDNEKLFF. In DNA, the CDR3 is TGTGCCAGGACCCCCACTCCGAGGGGAGACAATGAAAAACTGTTTTTT.

The J gene is TRBJ2-7, the V gene TRBV5-1; either TRBD1 or TRBD2 may fit D (5 bases each). Trimming left V 4 bases short and J 4 bases short, with 21 bases between. The CDR3 runs 16 residues. Germline CDR1 reads SGHRS; CDR2 reads YFSETQ. Written as DNA, the CDR3 is TGCGCCAGCAGCCCGAGGGACGGAAGGTCGAGGTACGAGCAGTACTTC. It translates to CASSPRDGRSRYEQYF. Together with reference TRBV5-1 and TRBJ2-7, the CDR3 gives the full variable domain: KAGVTQTPRYLIKTRGQQVTLSCSPISGHRSVSWYQQTPGQGLQFLFEYFSETQRNKGNFPGRFSGRQFSNSRSEMNVSTLELGDSALYLCASSPRDGRSRYEQYFGPGTRLTVT.

The count of this clone is one. The chain is built from TRBV4-2 and TRBJ1-5; 10 bases are shared with TRBD1. The CDR3 covers 16 residues. CDR1 is LGHNA, CDR2 YNFKEQ, per germline. Trimming removed 3 bases from V and 2 bases from J; junction bases left unmatched: 4. The CDR3 region has the DNA TGTGCCAGCAGCCACGGGACAGGGGAAGGCAATCAGCCCCAGCATTTT. It is translated as CASSHGTGEGNQPQHF.

This chain links TRBV6-5 with TRBJ1-5; 7 bases match TRBD1. Germline V gene data show CDR1 as MNHEY and CDR2 as SVGAGI. CDR3 length: 12 amino acids. Trimming removed 8 bases from V and 4 bases from J; junction bases left unmatched: 2. CDR3 region: CASRQGNQPQHF. The CDR3 DNA reads TGTGCCAGCCGACAGGGAAATCAGCCCCAGCATTTT.

The chain has TRBV10-3 and TRBJ2-7, with TRBD2 matching 7 bases. Germline V CDR1 and CDR2: ENHRY, SYGVKD. V was clipped by 0 bases and J by 7 bases; unmatched bases: 6. This CDR3 region has 14 residues. CDR3 residues: CAISESFGGGEQYF. CDR3 in DNA: TGTGCCATCAGTGAGTCGTTTGGGGGAGGGGAGCAGTACTTC.

The V call is TRBV6-2 or TRBV6-3, the J call TRBJ1-6; D gene unclear. In germline, CDR1 is MNHEY, CDR2 SVGEGT. V lost 5 bases and J 7 bases, leaving 6 bases between the germline ends. The CDR3 runs 12 residues. In DNA, the CDR3 is TGTGCCAGCAGTACCCCCAATTCACCCCTCCACTTT. As protein: CASSTPNSPLHF.

V and J are TRBV7-6 and TRBJ2-6; 10 bases are a match to TRBD2. After removal of 3 bases from V and 0 bases from J, the junction contained 5 bases not matched to a gene. Germline CDR1 SGHVS, CDR2 FNYEAQ. CDR3 length: 18 residues. CDR3 coding DNA: TGTGCCAGCAGCTTCTCGGGACTAGCGAGCTCTGGGGCCAACGTCCTGACTTTC. This codes for CASSFSGLASSGANVLTF.

This sequence joins TRBV7-3 and TRBJ2-7; no firm D call. CDR1 is SGHTA, CDR2 FQGTGA, per germline. Deletions cut 5 bases from V and 0 bases from J, with 8 bases between. This CDR3 spans 13 amino acids. CDR3 sequence reads: CASSPQSSYEQYF. Written as DNA, the CDR3 is TGTGCCAGCAGCCCCCAGAGCTCCTACGAGCAGTACTTC.

This CDR3 is CASGSEAMFEQYF. CDR3 nucleotide sequence: TGCGCCAGCGGCAGCGAGGCTATGTTCGAGCAGTACTTC. The gene calls are TRBV5-1 and TRBJ2-7; no definite D call. The germline V gene encodes CDR1 SGHRS and CDR2 YFSETQ. The CDR3 is made up of 13 amino acids. Trimming took off 7 bases at V and 6 bases at J, with 17 bases between the two ends.

The chain uses TRBV20-1 and TRBJ2-5, with unresolved D. Germline assignment: CDR1 DFQATT and CDR2 SNEGSKA (reference sequence). V was shortened by 3 bases and J by 7 bases, with 6 bases between the two germline ends. The CDR3 totals 10 residues. CDR3 coding DNA: TGCAGTGCTAGCCCCGTGACCCAGTACTTC. It specifies CSASPVTQYF.

V usage is TRBV5-1 and J usage is TRBJ1-1; possibly TRBD1 for D (6 bases). V gave up 0 bases and J gave up 2 bases, with 11 bases separating them. The CDR3 loop spans 15 amino acids. Germline V CDR1 and CDR2: SGHRS, YFSETQ. This chain's CDR3 is CASSLGVTGNTEAFF. The DNA of the CDR3 is TGCGCCAGCAGCTTGGGGGTGACAGGTAACACTGAAGCTTTCTTT.

The rearrangement joins TRBV5-1 to TRBJ1-3; possibly TRBD1 for D (5 bases). V dropped 2 bases and J dropped 3 bases, with 9 bases sitting between them. Germline V CDR1 and CDR2: SGHRS, YFSETQ. CDR3 length: 14 amino acids. For the CDR3, the DNA is TGCGCCAGCAGCTTAGCAGGGTATGGAAACACCATATATTTT. Its translation: CASSLAGYGNTIYF.

This sequence joins TRBV5-4 and TRBJ1-4; 7 positions match TRBD1. The CDR3 loop spans 16 amino acids. Germline loops: CDR1 SGHNT, CDR2 YYREEE (reference sequence). Trimming removed 4 bases from V and 0 bases from J; junction bases left unmatched: 6. The CDR3 DNA sequence: TGTGCCAGCAGCGTAGGGCAGGGGGCAACTAATGAAAAACTGTTTTTT. Translation gives CASSVGQGATNEKLFF.

The chain is built from TRBV21-1 and TRBJ1-2. TRBV21-1 is tagged as a pseudogene. This CDR3 has 14 residues. The CDR3 sequence is CASSKPNNGDGYTF. The CDR3 DNA reads TGTGCCAGCAGCAAACCAAATAACGGGGATGGCTACACCTTC.

The J gene is TRBJ1-1, the V gene TRBV19; 7 bases line up with TRBD1. This CDR3 region has 15 residues. CDR1 is LNHDA, CDR2 SQIVND, per germline (reference sequence). Trimming cost V 6 bases and J 0 bases; bases outside gene matches: 7. The CDR3 here is CASRVSGGLNTEAFF. The CDR3 region has the DNA TGTGCCAGTAGAGTTTCAGGGGGATTGAACACTGAAGCTTTCTTT.

The chain combines TRBV23-1 with TRBJ1-5; 12 bases map to TRBD1. TRBV23-1 is labeled an ORF, and its function is uncertain. The CDR3 is 17 residues long. J was trimmed by 2 bases and V by 5 bases; bases with no gene match: 7. For the CDR3, the DNA is TGCGCCAGCAGTGAAACCGGGACAGGGGGCTGCAATCAGCCCCAGCATTTT. This sequence encodes CASSETGTGGCNQPQHF.

The gene calls are TRBV19 and TRBJ1-6; TRBD1 matches 9 bases. Germline assignment: CDR1 LNHDA and CDR2 SQIVND (reference sequence). The CDR3 is made up of 13 amino acids. With 9 bases clipped from V and 9 bases from J, the junction kept 6 bases outside the gene matches. The DNA for the CDR3 is TGTGCCAGCCGGGACAGGGAAAGTTCACCCCTCCACTTT. As protein: CASRDRESSPLHF.

The rearrangement links TRBV7-8 to TRBJ2-5; 7 bases are a match to TRBD2. V shed 5 bases, J shed 0 bases, and the junction held 9 bases outside the gene matches. From germline, CDR1 is SGHVS and CDR2 FQNEAQ. The CDR3 has 16 residues. The CDR3 loop reads CASSQIAGRYQETQYF. The CDR3 region has the DNA TGTGCCAGCAGCCAAATAGCGGGTCGGTACCAAGAGACCCAGTACTTC.